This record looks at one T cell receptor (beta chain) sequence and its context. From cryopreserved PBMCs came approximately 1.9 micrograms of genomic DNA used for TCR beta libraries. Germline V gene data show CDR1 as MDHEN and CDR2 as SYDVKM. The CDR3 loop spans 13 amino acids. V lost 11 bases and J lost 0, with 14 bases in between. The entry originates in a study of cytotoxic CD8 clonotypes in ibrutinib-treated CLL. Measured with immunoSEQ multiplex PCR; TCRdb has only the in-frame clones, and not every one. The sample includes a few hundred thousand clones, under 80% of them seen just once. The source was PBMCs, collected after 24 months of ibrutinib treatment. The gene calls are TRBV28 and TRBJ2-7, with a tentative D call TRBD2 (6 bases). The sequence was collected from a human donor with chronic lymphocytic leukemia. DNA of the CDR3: TGTGCCTGTGGGGAGGTTTACTCCTACGAGCAGTACTTC. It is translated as CACGEVYSYEQYF.